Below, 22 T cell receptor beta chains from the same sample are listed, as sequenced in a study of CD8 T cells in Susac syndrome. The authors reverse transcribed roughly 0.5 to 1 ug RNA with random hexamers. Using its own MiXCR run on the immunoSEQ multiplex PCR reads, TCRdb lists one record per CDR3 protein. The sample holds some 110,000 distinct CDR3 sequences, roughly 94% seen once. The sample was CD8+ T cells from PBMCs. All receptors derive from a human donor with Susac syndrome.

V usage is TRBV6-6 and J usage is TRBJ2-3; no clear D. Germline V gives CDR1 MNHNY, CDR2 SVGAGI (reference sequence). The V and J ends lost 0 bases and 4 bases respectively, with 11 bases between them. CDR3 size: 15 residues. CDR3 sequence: CASSYSLDGPDTQYF. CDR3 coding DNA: TGTGCCAGCAGTTACTCTTTGGACGGGCCAGATACGCAGTATTTT.

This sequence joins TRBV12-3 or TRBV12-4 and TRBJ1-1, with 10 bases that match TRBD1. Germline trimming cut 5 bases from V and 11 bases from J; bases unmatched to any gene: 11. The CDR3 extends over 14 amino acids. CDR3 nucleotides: TGTGCCAGCAGTCCGGGACAGGGGAGTATGGGCGCTTTCTTT. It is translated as CASSPGQGSMGAFF.

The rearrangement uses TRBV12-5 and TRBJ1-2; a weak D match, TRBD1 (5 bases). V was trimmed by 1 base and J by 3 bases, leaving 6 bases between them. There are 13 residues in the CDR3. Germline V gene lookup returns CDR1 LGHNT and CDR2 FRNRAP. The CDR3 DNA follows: TGTGCTAGTGGTTTGGCGGGACACTATGGCTACACCTTC. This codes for CASGLAGHYGYTF.

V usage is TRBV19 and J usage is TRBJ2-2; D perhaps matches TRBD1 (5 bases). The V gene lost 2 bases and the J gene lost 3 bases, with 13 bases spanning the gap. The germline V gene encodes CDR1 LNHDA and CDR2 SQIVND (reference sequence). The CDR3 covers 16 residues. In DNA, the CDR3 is TGTGCCAGTAGTATATTGGGGCAGTACTACACCGGGGAGCTGTTTTTT. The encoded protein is CASSILGQYYTGELFF.

CDR3 coding DNA: TGTGCCACCAGCCCAATGACAGTACAAGAGACCCAGTACTTC. Translating it yields CATSPMTVQETQYF. The chain has TRBV15 and TRBJ2-5; D is possibly TRBD1 (5 bases). V gave up 5 bases and J gave up 2 bases, with 12 bases separating them. CDR3 length: 14 residues. Germline CDR1 is LNHNV and CDR2 is YYDKDF (reference sequence). Using reference TRBV15 and TRBJ2-5 for the parts outside the CDR3, the full variable domain is DAMVIQNPRYQVTQFGKPVTLSCSQTLNHNVMYWYQQKSSQAPKLLFHYYDKDFNNEADTPDNFQSRRPNTSFCFLDIRSPGLGDTAMYLCATSPMTVQETQYFGPGTRLLVL.

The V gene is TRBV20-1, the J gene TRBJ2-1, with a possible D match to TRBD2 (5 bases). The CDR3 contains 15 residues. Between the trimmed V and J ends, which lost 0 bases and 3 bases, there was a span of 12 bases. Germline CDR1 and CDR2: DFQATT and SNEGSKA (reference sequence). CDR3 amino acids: CSARDQEGSYNEQFF. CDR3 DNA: TGCAGTGCTAGAGATCAGGAAGGGAGCTACAATGAGCAGTTCTTC.

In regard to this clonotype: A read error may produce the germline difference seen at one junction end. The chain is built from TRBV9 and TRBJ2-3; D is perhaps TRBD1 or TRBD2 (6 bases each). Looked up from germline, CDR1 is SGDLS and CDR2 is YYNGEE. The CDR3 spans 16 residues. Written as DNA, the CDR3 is TGTGCCAGCAGCGGGGGACAACCTACTAGCATAGATACGCAGTATTTT. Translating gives CASSGGQPTSIDTQYF.

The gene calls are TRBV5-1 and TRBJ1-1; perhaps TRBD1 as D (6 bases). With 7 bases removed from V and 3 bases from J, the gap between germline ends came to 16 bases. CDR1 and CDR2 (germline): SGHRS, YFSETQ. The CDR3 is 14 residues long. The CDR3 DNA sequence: TGCGCCAGCTTCGACTCACAGGGATACACTGAAGCTTTCTTT. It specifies CASFDSQGYTEAFF.

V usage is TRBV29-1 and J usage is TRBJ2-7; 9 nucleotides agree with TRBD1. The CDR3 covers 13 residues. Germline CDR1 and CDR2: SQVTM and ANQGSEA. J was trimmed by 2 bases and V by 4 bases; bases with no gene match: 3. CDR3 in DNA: TGCAGCGTTGTTGACAGGGGGACCTACGAGCAGTACTTC. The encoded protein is CSVVDRGTYEQYF.

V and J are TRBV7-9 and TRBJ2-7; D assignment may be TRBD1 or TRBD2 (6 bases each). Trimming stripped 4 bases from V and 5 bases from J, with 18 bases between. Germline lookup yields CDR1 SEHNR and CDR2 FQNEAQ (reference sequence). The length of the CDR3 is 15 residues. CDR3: CASSSPRGGIDEQYF. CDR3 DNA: TGTGCCAGCAGCTCCCCAAGAGGGGGGATCGACGAGCAGTACTTC.

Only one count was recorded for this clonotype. The CDR3 loop reads CASSATIGTQNSPLHF. DNA for the CDR3: TGTGCCAGCAGCGCTACCATTGGGACCCAGAATTCACCCCTCCACTTT. V gene TRBV2 combines with J gene TRBJ1-6, with D tentatively TRBD1 (5 bases). Germline lookup yields CDR1 SNHLY and CDR2 FYNNEI. CDR3 length: 16 amino acids. Trimming left V 6 bases short and J 7 bases short, with 19 bases between.

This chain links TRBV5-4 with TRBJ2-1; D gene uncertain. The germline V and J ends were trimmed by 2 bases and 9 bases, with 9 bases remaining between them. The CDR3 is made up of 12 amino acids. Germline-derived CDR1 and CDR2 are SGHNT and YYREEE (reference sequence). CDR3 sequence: CASSFFESEQFF. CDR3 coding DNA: TGTGCCAGCAGCTTTTTCGAAAGTGAGCAGTTCTTC.

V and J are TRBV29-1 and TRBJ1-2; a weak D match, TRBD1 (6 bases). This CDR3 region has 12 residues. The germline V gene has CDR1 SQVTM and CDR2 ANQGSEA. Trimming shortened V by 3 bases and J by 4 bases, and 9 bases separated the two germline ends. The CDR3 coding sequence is TGCAGCGTTGAGGGGGGCTCCTATGGCTACACCTTC. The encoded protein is CSVEGGSYGYTF.

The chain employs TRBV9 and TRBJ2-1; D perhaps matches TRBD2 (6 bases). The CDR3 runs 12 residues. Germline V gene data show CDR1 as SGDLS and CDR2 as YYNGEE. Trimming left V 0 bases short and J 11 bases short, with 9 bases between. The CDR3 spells CASSVVGTQQFF. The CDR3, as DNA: TGTGCCAGCAGCGTAGTAGGGACTCAGCAGTTCTTC. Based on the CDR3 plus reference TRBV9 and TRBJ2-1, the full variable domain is DSGVTQTPKHLITATGQRVTLRCSPRSGDLSVYWYQQSLDQGLQFLIQYYNGEERAKGNILERFSAQQFPDLHSELNLSSLELGDSALYFCASSVVGTQQFFGPGTRLTVL.

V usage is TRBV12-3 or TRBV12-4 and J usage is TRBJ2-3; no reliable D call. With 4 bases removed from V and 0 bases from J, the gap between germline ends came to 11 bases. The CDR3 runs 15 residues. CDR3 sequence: CASSWVAGSTDTQYF. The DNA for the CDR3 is TGTGCCAGCAGTTGGGTCGCCGGGAGCACAGATACGCAGTATTTT.

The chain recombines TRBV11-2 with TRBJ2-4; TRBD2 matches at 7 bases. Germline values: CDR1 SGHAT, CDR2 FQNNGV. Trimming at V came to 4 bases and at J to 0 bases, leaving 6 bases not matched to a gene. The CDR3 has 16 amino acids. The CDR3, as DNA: TGTGCCAGCAGCTCCCAGCGGGGTCTAGCCAAAAACATTCAGTACTTC. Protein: CASSSQRGLAKNIQYF.

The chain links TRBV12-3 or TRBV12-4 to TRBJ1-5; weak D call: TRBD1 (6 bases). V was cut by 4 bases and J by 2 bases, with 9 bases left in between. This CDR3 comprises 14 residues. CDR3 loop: CASSWAGGNQPQHF. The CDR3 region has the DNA TGTGCCAGCAGTTGGGCAGGGGGCAATCAGCCCCAGCATTTT.

The CDR3 here is CASSTRTLGTSVGDEQFF. For the CDR3, the DNA is TGTGCCAGCAGCACCCGGACTCTGGGGACTAGCGTCGGCGATGAGCAGTTCTTC. The genes are TRBV7-9 and TRBJ2-1, with 10 bases lining up with TRBD2. Germline V gene lookup returns CDR1 SEHNR and CDR2 FQNEAQ (reference sequence). J was trimmed by 8 bases and V by 5 bases; bases with no gene match: 18. This CDR3 is built from 18 residues.

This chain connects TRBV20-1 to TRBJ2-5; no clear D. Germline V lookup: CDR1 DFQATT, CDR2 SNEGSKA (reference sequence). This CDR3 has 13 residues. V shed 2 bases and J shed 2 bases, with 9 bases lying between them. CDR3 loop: CSARSAVQETQYF. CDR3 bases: TGCAGTGCTAGATCGGCAGTACAAGAGACCCAGTACTTC.

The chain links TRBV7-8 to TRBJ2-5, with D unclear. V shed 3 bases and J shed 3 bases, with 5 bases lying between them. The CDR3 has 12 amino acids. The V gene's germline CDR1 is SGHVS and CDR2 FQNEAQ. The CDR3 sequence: CASSLGKETQYF. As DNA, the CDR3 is TGTGCCAGCAGCTTGGGAAAAGAGACCCAGTACTTC.

CDR3 protein: CASSQDPGGTGITDTQYF. The CDR3 coding sequence is TGTGCCAGCAGCCAAGATCCTGGGGGGACAGGGATAACAGATACGCAGTATTTT. The chain employs TRBV14 and TRBJ2-3, with TRBD1 matching 9 bases. The CDR3 contains 18 residues. Germline CDR1 is SGHDN and CDR2 is FVKESK. Trimming took 0 bases from V and 3 from J; bases not matched to a gene: 10.

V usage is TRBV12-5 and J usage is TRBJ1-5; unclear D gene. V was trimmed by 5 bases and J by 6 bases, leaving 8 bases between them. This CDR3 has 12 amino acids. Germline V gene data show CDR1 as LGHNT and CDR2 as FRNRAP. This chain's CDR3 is CASGLASQPQHF. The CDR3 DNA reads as TGTGCTAGTGGTCTCGCGAGTCAGCCCCAGCATTTT.